This T cell receptor beta chain was observed in a study of shared clonotypes between healthy human individuals (dated by TCRdb to the early 2020s). With respect to the entire study: The cohort included a few men and a couple of women between 18 and 49 years of age. Different laboratories and diverse techniques were used to prepare libraries and sequence TCR repertoires, to increase sequencing depth and limit assay-specific biases. For each donor, CD4 naive and CD4 memory were each run on three plates, CD8 naive on two plates, and CD8 memory on one plate. To estimate repertoire size and how much clonotype sharing occurs between individuals, the study deeply sequenced the blood TCR repertoires of roughly 5 healthy adults. Leukapheresis yielded between about 0.9 and 9 billion PBMCs per donor. On the study overall, not on this receptor specifically: Naive subsets generally had larger estimated clonotype richness than memory subsets did. Because the study included a small number of donors, the genetic and exposure-history diversity represented was limited. Only blood was sampled, and tissue TCR repertoires likely differ from those in blood. Rarefaction of sorted-subset datasets indicated incomplete sequencing despite the large sequencing depth. Across four donors, around 5.4% of naive CD4, more than 3% of naive CD8, about 2.3% of memory CD4, and approximately 0.4% of memory CD8 clonotypes were shared. Pairwise subsampling led to the expectation that sequencing depth would affect the degree of clonotype sharing among donors. Higher generation probabilities were observed for clonotypes shared by all four sorted-subset donors than for non-shared clonotypes.

The donors were healthy, HIV-negative adults with no recently reported acute infections or vaccinations. All donors were Caucasian adults living in Nashville, Tennessee, USA. CD4+ T cells were enriched by magnetic negative selection, after which naive cells were positively selected on CD45RA and the negative fraction was taken as the memory subset. Blood was collected by leukapheresis, and PBMCs were isolated by Ficoll-Histopaque density gradient centrifugation and then cryopreserved in liquid nitrogen vapor phase. Analytical flow cytometry was used to check the purity and quantity of every magnetically sorted T cell population. From each sorted fraction, genomic DNA was isolated and quantified by UV absorbance on a Nanodrop 2000c. Using the deep immunoSEQ assay, multiplex PCR amplified TCR CDR3 regions from genomic DNA. Extracted genomic DNA from each cell subset was distributed evenly across all wells of several immunoSEQ 96-well plates, and each plate was treated as a replicate. For sorted subsets, 200 to 250 ng genomic DNA, equal to 30,000 to 35,000 T cell genomes, was loaded into each replicate PCR. The purified libraries were quantified using a Qubit 3.0 fluorometer, sized with a Bioanalyzer 2100, and then quantified again using the KAPA Library Quantification kit. Every immunoSEQ 96-well plate was sequenced on a separate single-read 150-cycle Illumina NextSeq 550 flow cell. Regarding the original processing steps: Because the immunoSEQ output included only junctional sequences and no quality scores, the filtering could not be the same as the filtering used for full-length reads. Sequences were annotated with PyIR, a Python wrapper for IgBLAST v1.9, using IMGT germline references to assign V/J genes and CDR3. Reads with weak V/J assignments (E-value above 1e-6), missing CDR3, stop codons, out-of-frame junctions, or ambiguous translated residues were removed. V3J clonotypes were defined as sequences sharing the same inferred V gene, J gene, and CDR3 amino acid sequence. The percentage overlap between two repertoires was calculated by dividing the number of shared unique clonotypes by the size of the smaller repertoire. RTK rarefaction, the Chao1 estimator, and Recon v2.1 estimates of unobserved clonotypes were used to assess repertoire richness. For all TCRbeta clonotypes obtained by the gDNA method from a few donors, generation probabilities were computed with OLGA. This is the immuneACCESS table as TCRdb keeps it, with only in-frame sequences that have V and J called. A part of the clones is gone; compared with another copy, unresolved V genes explain less than half, and the rest is unexplained. V, J and clone size were drawn from that table, and D and trimming were deduced from the DNA. A total of over 400,000 clones appear in this sample, roughly 95% of them only once. The ten largest clones capture about 0.06% of the sample.

In regard to this clone: Its target antigen remains unknown. One base away there is no much larger clone; base qualities are not given.

Looking up the germline V gene yields CDR1 MDHEN and CDR2 SYDVKM. The CDR3 sequence holds 15 residues, the cysteine and phenylalanine included. The only DNA kept is the CDR3, 45 bases in frame from the first base. Deletion took 6 bases off V and 6 bases off J, with a span of 18 bases between the germline ends. Input material: naive CD4+ T cells sorted from blood. This specimen's cell subset or site label, interpreted: CD45RA+ positively selected. This chain joins TRBV28 to TRBJ1-5; too little of a D gene remains to name it. The clonotype comes from a woman in her twenties or thirties in good health. The bases are TGTGCCAGCAGCCTGGTCACAAAAGGAGGTCAGCCCCAGCATTTT. Translated, it gives CASSLVTKGGQPQHF.